These T cell receptor beta chains were read from a single sample in a study of OX40 agonist ivuxolimab in advanced cancers. Some clones are missing from TCRdb's copy, which holds only in-frame ones; the method was immunoSEQ multiplex PCR. Here the sample spans 90,000 to 100,000 clones, about nine tenths being singletons. The sequencing here drew on CD4+ or CD8+ T cells sorted from blood, taken in a trial of the OX40 agonist ivuxolimab. Receptors were obtained from an adult with an advanced solid tumor such as melanoma, head and neck, liver or kidney cancer. The CDR3 runs from the conserved cysteine through the conserved F or W. The D gene is left open where the match is weak. Clone size is stated in some rows and not others, as once, few, many or a class when expanded.

.	TRBV7-2	TRBJ1-1	.	TGTGCCAGCAGCTTTGGAGGAGGATACATGAACACTGAAGCTTTCTTT	CASSFGGGYMNTEAFF
.	TRBV21-1	TRBJ1-4	.	TGTGCCAGCAGGGCCACGGGACCCTGGGGGGAAAAACTGTTTTTT	CASRATGPWGEKLFF
.	TRBV19	TRBJ1-5	.	TGTGCCAGTAGCTCCCAGGGGCGGGGCAATCAGCCCCAGCATTTT	CASSSQGRGNQPQHF
.	TRBV7-7	TRBJ2-1	.	TGTGCTAGCAGCCACTCGACCAGCTCCTACAATGAGCAGTTCTTC	CASSHSTSSYNEQFF
.	TRBV28	TRBJ2-3	.	TGTGCCAGCAGCGTTCGTGCAGATACGCAGTATTTT	CASSVRADTQYF
.	TRBV19	TRBJ1-2	.	TGTGCCAGTAATGAGGGTCCGGGCTACACCTTC	CASNEGPGYTF
once	TRBV7-2	TRBJ2-2	TRBD2	TGTGCCAGCAGCTTCGGACTAGCGGGGGCCTTGGGGACCGGGGAGCTGTTTTTT	CASSFGLAGALGTGELFF
.	TRBV6-5	TRBJ2-5	.	TGTGCCAGCAGTTACTCGGGGGGGCCTGGGACCCAGTACTTC	CASSYSGGPGTQYF
.	TRBV6-5	TRBJ1-1	.	TGTGCCAGCAGTCGATCCTACAGTTCCACTGAAGCTTTCTTT	CASSRSYSSTEAFF
.	TRBV9	TRBJ2-1	TRBD2	TGTGCCAGCAGCGTAGCTAGCGGGACCTACAATGAGCAGTTCTTC	CASSVASGTYNEQFF
once	TRBV5-1	TRBJ1-1	.	TGCGCCAGCAGCTTTGGGAGCTCCACTGAAGCTTTCTTT	CASSFGSSTEAFF
.	TRBV29-1	TRBJ2-5	.	TGCAGCGTTGAACCGGCCGGGGAGACCCAGTACTTC	CSVEPAGETQYF
.	TRBV6-1	TRBJ2-2	TRBD1	TGTGCCAGCAGAGGACAGGGAATCGGGGAGCTGTTTTTT	CASRGQGIGELFF
.	TRBV4-1	TRBJ2-5	.	TGCGCCAGCAGCCCGGGACTTCCCCCAGAGACCCAGTACTTC	CASSPGLPPETQYF
.	TRBV19	TRBJ2-1	.	TGTGCCAGTAGTATCGGGCAGGGACCCTACAATGAGCAGTTCTTC	CASSIGQGPYNEQFF
.	TRBV11-3	TRBJ2-3	TRBD2	TGTGCCAGCAGCTCCGGGACTAGCGGGGTTGACACAGATACGCAGTATTTT	CASSSGTSGVDTDTQYF
.	TRBV5-1	TRBJ1-5	.	TGCGCCAGCAGCTTGGCCGGATCTCGGAATCAGCCCCAGCATTTT	CASSLAGSRNQPQHF
.	TRBV27	TRBJ2-3	.	TGTGCCAGCAGTGAGAGGGATACGCAGTATTTT	CASSERDTQYF
.	TRBV19	TRBJ2-2	.	TGTGCCAGTAGTTGGGGTTGGGTTAACCCCGGGGAGCTGTTTTTT	CASSWGWVNPGELFF
.	TRBV7-9	TRBJ2-4	.	TGTGCCAGCAGCTCAGGATCCACAGCCAAAAACATTCAGTACTTC	CASSSGSTAKNIQYF
.	TRBV5-6	TRBJ2-5	.	TGTGCCAGCAGCTTGGTGGGGTTCGGGAAGATGGAGACCCAGTACTTC	CASSLVGFGKMETQYF
.	TRBV18	TRBJ1-4	.	TGTGCCAGCTCGCCCGGGACCCTAAATGAAAAACTGTTTTTT	CASSPGTLNEKLFF